A single sample is the source of the 20 T cell receptor beta chains below, sequenced in a study of blood T cell repertoires in COVID-19 (dated by TCRdb to 2019 to 2021). Library creation used the immunoSEQ multiplex PCR assay. TCRdb took this table from immuneACCESS and kept in-frame rearrangements with V and J called. Such tables lack part of the clones; where checked against another copy, unresolved V genes explain under half of the gap, and the rest is unexplained. The sample table holds about 46,000 clones, of which 80% to 90% were seen once. The ten largest account for roughly 7.4% of the sample. The specimen was peripheral blood. The receptors stem from a man aged 50-60 years with acute or convalescent COVID-19.

The table lists this clone with a count of one. This sequence joins TRBV7-3 and TRBJ2-3; 7 nucleotides line up with TRBD2. This CDR3 region has 14 residues. V dropped 8 bases and J dropped 2; count of bases not matched to a gene: 7. The germline CDR1 and CDR2 sequences are SGHTA and FQGTGA. This CDR3 is CASSLAAVTDTQYF. The CDR3 nucleotides read TGTGCCAGCTCCCTAGCGGCCGTCACAGATACGCAGTATTTT. The variable domain in full, with the rest retrieved from reference TRBV7-3 and TRBJ2-3, is GAGVSQTPSNKVTEKGKYVELRCDPISGHTALYWYRQSLGQGPEFLIYFQGTGAADDSGLPNDRFFAVRPEGSVSTLKIQRTERGDSAVYLCASSLAAVTDTQYFGPGTRLTVL.

The chain is built from TRBV19 and TRBJ2-7; 8 nucleotides agree with TRBD1. The CDR3 has 13 amino acids. The trim removed 5 bases at V and 5 bases at J, leaving 5 bases unmatched. The germline gives CDR1 LNHDA, CDR2 SQIVND (reference sequence). CDR3 residues: CASSGQGMDEQYF. CDR3 DNA sequence: TGTGCCAGTAGTGGACAGGGAATGGACGAGCAGTACTTC.

The chain links TRBV9 to TRBJ2-1; D gene unclear. The CDR3 contains 15 residues. V lost 2 bases and J 4 bases, leaving 13 bases between the germline ends. Germline-derived CDR1 and CDR2 are SGDLS and YYNGEE. Written as DNA, the CDR3 is TGTGCCAGCAGCGTCTCTCACGAGTCTTACAATGAGCAGTTCTTC. Translation gives CASSVSHESYNEQFF.

The chain combines TRBV11-1 with TRBJ2-5; 8 bases agree with TRBD1. This CDR3 has 13 amino acids. Unmatched junction bases numbered 4, after V lost 5 bases and J lost 5 bases. Germline V gene sequence: CDR1 SGHAT, CDR2 FQDESV (reference sequence). The CDR3 nucleotides are TGTGCCAGCAGCCAGGACAGGGTGGAGACCCAGTACTTC. Protein: CASSQDRVETQYF.

The J gene is TRBJ1-4, the V gene TRBV12-5; TRBD1 agrees at 10 bases. V lost 5 bases and J lost 5; bases outside the gene matches: 5. Germline CDR1 is LGHNT and CDR2 is FRNRAP. This CDR3 comprises 15 residues. Here the CDR3 DNA reads TGTGCTAGTGGTCCCCCGGGACAGGGGAATGAAAAACTGTTTTTT. Its protein product is CASGPPGQGNEKLFF.

The chain is built from TRBV10-3 and TRBJ1-2, with 7 bases matching TRBD1. In germline, CDR1 is ENHRY, CDR2 SYGVKD. This CDR3 contains 15 residues. V shed 1 base, J shed 8 bases, and the junction held 10 bases outside the gene matches. DNA of the CDR3: TGTGCCATCAGTGAGTTTGGGACAGTGGAACAGGGCTACACCTTC. This gives the protein CAISEFGTVEQGYTF.

This clone came up once. This rearrangement joins TRBV7-3 to TRBJ2-2, with 7 positions matching TRBD2. Germline V gene sequence: CDR1 SGHTA, CDR2 FQGTGA. The CDR3 contains 15 residues. J gave up 3 bases and V 10 bases, and 11 bases lay outside the gene matches. CDR3 nucleotides: TGTGCCACCAAGCCCGGACTAGGGGACACCGGGGAGCTGTTTTTT. Its protein is CATKPGLGDTGELFF.

The rearrangement joins TRBV3-1 (or the pseudogene TRBV3-2) to TRBJ2-1, with D tentatively TRBD1 (6 bases). Germline CDR1 and CDR2: LGHDT and YNNKEL (reference sequence). With 5 bases removed from V and 2 bases from J, the gap between germline ends came to 10 bases. There are 14 residues in the CDR3. The chain's CDR3 is CASSLRTAYNEQFF. CDR3 sequence (DNA): TGTGCCAGCAGCTTACGGACAGCCTACAATGAGCAGTTCTTC.

The V and J genes are TRBV28 and TRBJ1-2; D is possibly TRBD1 (5 bases). V was clipped by 3 bases and J by 4 bases, with 12 bases between them. CDR3 size: 14 residues. Germline V gene lookup returns CDR1 MDHEN and CDR2 SYDVKM. CDR3 amino acids: CASSLSSGGYGYTF. CDR3 nucleotides: TGTGCCAGCAGTTTGAGTAGCGGGGGCTATGGCTACACCTTC.

The J gene is TRBJ1-4, the V gene TRBV18, with 8 bases aligning to TRBD1. Trimming cost V 1 base and J 5 bases; bases outside gene matches: 3. This CDR3 has 15 residues. CDR1 is KGHSH, CDR2 LQKENI, per germline. This CDR3 reads CASSPQTGENEKLFF. CDR3 in DNA: TGTGCCAGCTCACCACAGACAGGGGAGAATGAAAAACTGTTTTTT.

V is TRBV6-6 and J is TRBJ2-4; 7 bases match TRBD1. This CDR3 is 14 amino acids long. Trimming at V came to 4 bases and at J to 1 base, leaving 1 base not matched to a gene. Germline CDR1 and CDR2: MNHNY and SVGAGI (reference sequence). Here the CDR3 DNA reads TGTGCCAGCAGTTTGACAGGGGCCAAAAACATTCAGTACTTC. Residues: CASSLTGAKNIQYF.

The chain links TRBV30 to TRBJ1-1; 9 bases line up with TRBD1. Trimming at V came to 0 bases and at J to 8 bases, leaving 10 bases not matched to a gene. CDR1 and CDR2 from the germline V gene are GTSNPN and SVGIG (reference sequence). This CDR3 comprises 15 residues. CDR3 protein: CAWSVAGTGRFEAFF. CDR3 coding DNA: TGTGCCTGGAGTGTAGCCGGGACAGGGAGGTTCGAAGCTTTCTTT.

The table lists this clone with a count of one. The chain joins TRBV6-4 to TRBJ2-1, with 8 bases matching TRBD2. Germline lookup yields CDR1 MRHNA and CDR2 SNTAGT. J was trimmed by 7 bases and V by 4 bases; bases with no gene match: 9. This CDR3 has 15 residues. The CDR3 DNA reads TGTGCCAGCAGTGTAAAAGCGGGAGCTGGAAATGAGCAGTTCTTC. It encodes CASSVKAGAGNEQFF.

This rearrangement joins TRBV7-9 to TRBJ2-1, with 9 positions matching TRBD2. Germline CDR1 is SEHNR and CDR2 is FQNEAQ (reference sequence). This CDR3 has 13 residues. With V trimmed by 8 bases and J by 8 bases, 7 bases remained unmatched. The CDR3 is CASSVAGVDEQFF. In nucleotides, the CDR3 is TGTGCCAGCTCGGTAGCGGGAGTGGATGAGCAGTTCTTC.

The chain links TRBV10-3 to TRBJ2-2; 8 nucleotides align to TRBD1. From germline, CDR1 is ENHRY and CDR2 SYGVKD. The CDR3 runs 13 residues. With V trimmed by 10 bases and J by 4 bases, 5 bases remained unmatched. CDR3 in amino acids: CATGQGGTGELFF. CDR3 bases: TGTGCCACCGGACAGGGCGGCACCGGGGAGCTGTTTTTT.

The chain carries TRBV7-2 and TRBJ2-5; a weak D match, TRBD2 (7 bases). V was trimmed by 1 base and J by 4 bases, leaving 10 bases between them. Per the germline V gene, CDR1 is SGHTA and CDR2 is FQGNSA. The CDR3 totals 14 residues. The CDR3 region is CASSLGGGPETQYF. The CDR3 DNA is TGTGCCAGCAGCTTAGGGGGGGGGCCAGAGACCCAGTACTTC. Full variable domain (outside the CDR3, taken from reference TRBV7-2 and TRBJ2-5): GAGVSQSPSNKVTEKGKDVELRCDPISGHTALYWYRQSLGQGLEFLIYFQGNSAPDKSGLPSDRFSAERTGGSVSTLTIQRTQQEDSAVYLCASSLGGGPETQYFGPGTRLLVL.

The V gene is TRBV2, the J gene TRBJ2-7, with D possibly being TRBD2 (5 bases). The CDR3 is 12 residues long. Germline V CDR1 and CDR2: SNHLY, FYNNEI. Deletions cut 2 bases from V and 8 bases from J, with 10 bases between. As DNA, the CDR3 is TGTGCCAGCAGTGAAACTCCTAGCAAGCAGTACTTC. Its protein is CASSETPSKQYF.

The chain uses TRBV9 and TRBJ2-2; TRBD2 might be the D (5 bases). Germline CDR1 SGDLS, CDR2 YYNGEE. Trimming stripped 1 base from V and 4 bases from J, with 11 bases between. This CDR3 comprises 15 residues. The CDR3 bases are TGTGCCAGCAGCGTACCAACGGCGGGCACCGGGGAGCTGTTTTTT. It is translated as CASSVPTAGTGELFF. Variable domain in full (rest from reference TRBV9 and TRBJ2-2): DSGVTQTPKHLITATGQRVTLRCSPRSGDLSVYWYQQSLDQGLQFLIQYYNGEERAKGNILERFSAQQFPDLHSELNLSSLELGDSALYFCASSVPTAGTGELFFGEGSRLTVL.

This clone is a singleton in its sample. V is TRBV3-1 (or the pseudogene TRBV3-2) and J is TRBJ2-7; 11 nucleotides match TRBD2. This CDR3 has 15 residues. Trimming removed 5 bases from V and 2 bases from J; junction bases left unmatched: 5. Per germline, CDR1 LGHDT and CDR2 YNNKEL (reference sequence). The CDR3 DNA reads as TGTGCCAGCAGCAAACTAGCGGGAGTTCCCTACGAGCAGTACTTC. Its protein is CASSKLAGVPYEQYF.

The V gene is TRBV29-1, the J gene TRBJ2-5; 7 bases fit TRBD2. The V gene's germline CDR1 is SQVTM and CDR2 ANQGSEA. The CDR3 covers 13 residues. V lost 6 bases, J lost 3 bases, and 7 bases stayed unmatched. CDR3 bases: TGCAGCGTCCACATGGGGGGGGAAGAGACCCAGTACTTC. It is translated as CSVHMGGEETQYF.